This TCR beta chain comes out of a study of T cell responses to AZD1222 COVID-19 vaccine (dated by TCRdb to the early 2020s). About the investigation overall: A total of approximately 230 trial participants underwent TCR sequencing, of whom 200 to 220 received two doses of AZD1222 and some 26 received two doses of the MenACWY control vaccine. Trial participants were enrolled by age into subgroups of 18-55, 56-69 and 70-plus years, and around 150, 29 and 61 TCR-sequenced participants, respectively, were included in these subgroups. The investigation overall reported the following: In the small 56-69-year group, the increase in depth fell short of significance, most likely because of low power. Because no samples from the day 14 peak response were available, repertoires could be characterized only after the peak T cell response. Participants were mostly white British, with more females than males. The authors suggested clonal diversity may have been underestimated. Reportedly, almost half of the unique spike-specific TCRs recognized epitopes lying outside the regions that are mutated in the B.1.351 and B.1.1.7 variants. After two AZD1222 doses, spike-specific TCR breadth and depth were significantly higher than at day 0 and than in MenACWY recipients. The vaccine-associated CD4 TCRs covered the entire spike protein, and the dominant responses fell in regions 160-218 and 743-854. Conclusions about previously exposed vaccinees are limited, since just six or seven AZD1222 recipients were seropositive for SARS-CoV-2 at baseline.

Interpreted using the paper, the time point label stands for: baseline before first vaccination. What the treatment or condition label conveys for this sample: meningococcal conjugate vaccine given as trial control. Vaccinee samples were obtained from the UK trials COV001 and COV002, which included a single-blind randomized controlled phase 2/3 trial of AZD1222 (ChAdOx1 nCoV-19) in healthy adults. For TCRbeta chain sequencing, PBMC samples from trial participants were taken at day 0 and at day 28 after the second dose. The CDR3 regions of human TCRbeta chains were subjected to immunosequencing. From the authors' description of their analysis: TCRs in the repertoires were matched against a reference library of SARS-CoV-2-specific TCRs that had been generated with the MIRA antigen-specificity platform. Breadth was defined as the fraction of unique TCRs that were SARS-CoV-2-associated. Depth was defined as the fraction of total T cells that were SARS-CoV-2-associated. Using the MIRA data, every spike-specific TCR was mapped to the spike region that the TCR reacted to and assigned to either a CD4 or a CD8 class. Log10-transformed breadth and depth values were compared by one-way ANOVA with Sidak's multiple comparisons tests. In its TCRdb copy, this immuneACCESS table keeps in-frame sequences only and misses some clones. Where compared with another copy, unresolved V genes explain less than half of these, and the others have no known cause. V and J calls and clone size are as listed in that table; D and trimming were resolved from the DNA. This sample is represented by 200,000 or so clones; over 80% of them were singletons. The ten largest account for around 2.9% of the sample.

On this clone itself: The antigen this receptor binds is unknown. Base qualities are not recorded, but no much larger clone differs from it by a single base.

This receptor was obtained from an adult in good health. The input for sequencing was peripheral blood, taken on day 0 of MenACWY control vaccination.

The DNA reads TGTGCCAGCATGACCGGAAACACCATATATTTT. It translates to CASMTGNTIYF. The rearrangement combines TRBV12-3 or TRBV12-4 with TRBJ1-3; the D gene assignment is ambiguous. CDR3 length: 11 amino acids, cysteine to phenylalanine. The DNA shown is the 33-base CDR3, in frame from base 1. Between the V and J ends, shortened by 7 bases and 4 bases respectively, the junction contains 5 bases.